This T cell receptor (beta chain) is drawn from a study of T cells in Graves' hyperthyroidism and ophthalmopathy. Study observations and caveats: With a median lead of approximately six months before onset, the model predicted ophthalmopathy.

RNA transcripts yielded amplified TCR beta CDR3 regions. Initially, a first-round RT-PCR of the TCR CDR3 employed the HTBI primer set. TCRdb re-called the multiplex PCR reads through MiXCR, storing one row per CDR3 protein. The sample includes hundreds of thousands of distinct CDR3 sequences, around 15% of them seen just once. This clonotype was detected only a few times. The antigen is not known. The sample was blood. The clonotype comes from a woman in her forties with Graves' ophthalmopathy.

The CDR3 DNA reads TGCAGTGCCAGACCGGGACAGGGTAATCAGGAGACCCAGTACTTC. Its protein product is CSARPGQGNQETQYF. The V gene is TRBV29-1, the J gene TRBJ2-5, with TRBD1 identical over 9 bases. Germline V lookup: CDR1 SQVTM, CDR2 ANQGSEA. The CDR3 runs to 15 residues.